This T cell receptor (beta chain) originates from a study of OX40 agonist ivuxolimab in advanced cancers. Study overall: Patients with hepatocellular carcinoma, melanoma, renal cell or head and neck cancer made up the dose-escalation patients. Regarding the study as a whole: Certain nonresponders likewise exhibited a low normalized T-cell clonal expansion.

The CDR3 is made up of 16 amino acids. The germline gives CDR1 SSHAT, CDR2 FNYEAQ (reference sequence). Sequencing used immunoSEQ multiplex PCR; TCRdb keeps in-frame clones, though not all of them. The sample holds about 82,000 clones, approximately 85% seen once. This clone came up once. The antigen is not known. A read error may account for a junction end that differs from germline. Specimen: CD4+ or CD8+ T cells sorted from blood, collected in a trial of the OX40 agonist ivuxolimab. The TCR originated in an adult with an advanced solid tumor such as melanoma, head and neck, liver or kidney cancer. The chain employs TRBV7-7 and TRBJ2-5, with a possible D match to TRBD1 (7 bases). The CDR3 loop reads CASSARTGLEGETQYF. For the CDR3, the DNA is TGTGCTAGCAGCGCAAGGACAGGCTTGGAGGGTGAGACCCAGTACTTC.